This T cell receptor beta chain emerged from a study of T cell changes during pregnancy in multiple sclerosis. In germline, CDR1 is LGHNA, CDR2 YSLEER. The V and J ends lost 4 bases and 9 bases, in that order; junction bases with no gene match: 10. The length of the CDR3 is 15 residues. The method was immunoSEQ multiplex PCR; TCRdb's version includes in-frame clones alone and lacks a portion of them. The table includes some 64,000 clones, 92% detected once. Sequencing was performed on peripheral blood, taken in the first trimester of pregnancy. The rearrangement uses TRBV4-3 and TRBJ2-2, with TRBD1 matching over 8 bases. This TCR came from a female donor with multiple sclerosis, enrolled in a pregnancy study. CDR3 loop: CASSPRTGHFRELFF. CDR3 bases: TGCGCCAGCAGCCCACGGACAGGGCATTTCCGGGAGCTGTTTTTT.